This paragraph reports one TCR beta chain. What it recognizes is unknown. This specimen belongs to a study of cytomegalovirus exposure and HLA in healthy donors. Study results and limitations: There were several of the most significant clusters that appeared linked to common viral pathogens in a later analysis. Diagnosis of cytomegalovirus status made by the classifier reportedly showed high specificity and sensitivity.

The CDR3 is 18 amino acids. Trimming took 3 bases from V and 1 from J; bases not matched to a gene: 9. Germline lookup yields CDR1 WNHNN and CDR2 SYGVQD (reference sequence). The PCR employed 60 Vbeta primers together with 13 Jbeta primers. Measured with immunoSEQ multiplex PCR; TCRdb has only the in-frame clones, and not every one. The table includes 85,000 to 130,000 clones, about 75% detected once. The receptor was isolated from a man aged 55 to 69 in good health and CMV-seropositive. The chain uses TRBV10-1 and TRBJ1-5, with 10 bases that match TRBD1. The source material was PBMCs. CDR3 amino acids: CASSDAGQGKVSNQPQHF. Written as DNA, the CDR3 is TGCGCCAGCAGTGATGCGGGACAGGGGAAAGTAAGCAATCAGCCCCAGCATTTT.